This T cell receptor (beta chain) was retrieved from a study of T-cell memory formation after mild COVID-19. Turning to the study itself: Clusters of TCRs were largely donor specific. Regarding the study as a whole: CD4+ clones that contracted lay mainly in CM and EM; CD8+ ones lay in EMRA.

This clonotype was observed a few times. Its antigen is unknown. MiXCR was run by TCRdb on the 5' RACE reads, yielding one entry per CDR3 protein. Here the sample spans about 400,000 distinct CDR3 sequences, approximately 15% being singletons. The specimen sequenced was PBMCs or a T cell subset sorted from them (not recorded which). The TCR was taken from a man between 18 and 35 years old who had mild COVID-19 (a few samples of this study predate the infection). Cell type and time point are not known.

CDR3 nucleotide sequence: TGTGCCAGCAGCTTGCTGGGACAGAGGAATCAGCCCCAGCATTTT. It is translated as CASSLLGQRNQPQHF. The chain employs TRBV5-5 and TRBJ1-5; TRBD1 aligns across 7 bases. With V trimmed by 1 base and J by 4 bases, 5 bases remained unmatched. Germline V gives CDR1 SGHKS, CDR2 YYEKEE (reference sequence). This CDR3 comprises 15 residues. Full variable domain (remainder filled in from reference TRBV5-5 and TRBJ1-5): DAGVTQSPTHLIKTRGQQVTLRCSPISGHKSVSWYQQVLGQGPQFIFQYYEKEERGRGNFPDRFSARQFPNYSSELNVNALLLGDSALYLCASSLLGQRNQPQHFGDGTRLSIL.